In its sample, the clone carrying this T cell receptor (beta chain) was seen many times. The CDR3 is 15 residues long. CDR1 and CDR2 (germline): KGHDR, SFDVKD. V was clipped by 4 bases and J by 3 bases; unmatched bases: 3. These data come from a study of neurological immune-mediated disorders. 5'RACE with 10-nucleotide random UMIs produced the cDNA. TCRdb re-derived calls from the 5' RACE reads in MiXCR, one entry per CDR3 protein. Of 55,000 to 75,000 distinct CDR3 sequences in the sample, around 5% were seen once. This clonotype was sampled from a human donor with multiple sclerosis. The donor label of this sample is uncertain. Material for sequencing was PBMCs. V and J are TRBV24-1 and TRBJ2-2, with 8 bases fitting TRBD1. DNA of the CDR3: TGTGCCACCAGTGAATCGACAGGGGACACCGGGGAGCTGTTTTTT. It encodes CATSESTGDTGELFF.